Included here is one T cell receptor (beta chain) sequence, with context. There is no known antigen for this receptor. No clone much larger than this one lies a single base away; base qualities are absent. The collaborating institutions used their own protocols to collect whole blood in K2EDTA tubes. Collaborator samples were shipped for TCRbeta analysis as frozen whole blood, isolated PBMCs, or DNA extracted from either sample type. The data are from a study of blood T cell repertoires in COVID-19 (TCRdb year 2020). Study-level background: Samples from collaborators originated in the United States, Italy and Spain and spanned both the acute and convalescent phases of COVID-19. The dataset comprised deeply sampled blood TCRbeta repertoires from subjects exposed to, actively infected with, or recovered from COVID-19. Samples were obtained from the ongoing ImmuneRACE study (first 160 participants) and from some 1,300 subjects provided by 6 global collaborators. The material from the prospective study consisted of cDNA or gDNA derived from T cells, B-cell-depleted T cells, or PBMCs. The repertoires were released in a freely available public database meant as a resource for research on the immune response to SARS-CoV-2. Where available, HLA class I and class II types were taken from metadata supplied by the sample provider and were not determined by assay-based typing. Sample metadata almost always included a de-identified subject ID, COVID-19 status, age in years and sex. Beyond this particular receptor, the publication reports: The amount of clinical and demographic metadata varied by source and participant and was provided uncurated.

TCRbeta CDR3 regions were amplified from genomic DNA using the immunoSEQ Assay, a bias-controlled multiplex PCR. In the source study's methods: The number of nucleated cells in each sample was estimated by amplification of reference gene primers within the assay. To quantify the absolute abundance of each unique TCRbeta CDR3 rearrangement, sequence reads were collapsed and filtered. For each sample, productive Simpson clonality was calculated as the square root of Simpson's diversity index across productive rearrangements. Held by TCRdb, this immuneACCESS table contains in-frame sequences only and omits some clones. Under half of the omission traces to an unresolved V gene where checked; the cause of the rest is unknown. The V and J calls and the clone size are those of that table, but D and trimming were determined from the DNA. The sample table contains around 93,000 clones; only one count was recorded for approximately 77% of them. Approximately 10% of the sample goes to the ten largest clones.

The TCR was taken from a woman of 80 years or more with acute or convalescent COVID-19. Sequenced sample: peripheral blood.

The DNA sequence is given as TGTGCCAGTAGTATAGATTCTAGTTTCTTTAGCAATCAGCCCCAGCATTTT. Its coded protein is CASSIDSSFFSNQPQHF. The chain links TRBV19 with TRBJ1-5; the D gene cannot be resolved reliably. Its CDR3 holds 17 amino acids, cysteine through phenylalanine. Just CDR3 DNA is preserved here, 51 bases in frame from base 1. Cut back by 0 bases and 0 bases, the V and J ends lie 12 bases apart. The CDR1 and CDR2 encoded by the germline V gene (reference sequence) are LNHDA and SQIVND.